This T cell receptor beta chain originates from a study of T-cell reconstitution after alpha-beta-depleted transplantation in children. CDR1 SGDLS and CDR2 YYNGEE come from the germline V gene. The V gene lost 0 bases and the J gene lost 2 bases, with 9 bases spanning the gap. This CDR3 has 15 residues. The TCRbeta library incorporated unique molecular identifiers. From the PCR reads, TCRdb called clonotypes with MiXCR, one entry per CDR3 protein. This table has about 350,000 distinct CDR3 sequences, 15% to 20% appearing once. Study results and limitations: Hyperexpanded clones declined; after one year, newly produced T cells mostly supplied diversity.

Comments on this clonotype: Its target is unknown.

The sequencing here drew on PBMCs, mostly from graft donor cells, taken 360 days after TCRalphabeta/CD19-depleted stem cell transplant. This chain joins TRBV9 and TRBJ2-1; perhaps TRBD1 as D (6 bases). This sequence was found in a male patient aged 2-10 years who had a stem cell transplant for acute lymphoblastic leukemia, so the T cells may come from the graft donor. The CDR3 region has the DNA TGTGCCAGCAGCGTAGGCCAGGGGACCTACAATGAGCAGTTCTTC. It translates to CASSVGQGTYNEQFF.